This TCR beta chain is drawn from a study of blood T cell repertoires in COVID-19. The CDR3 is 17 amino acids. CDR1 LGHDT and CDR2 YNNKEL come from the germline V gene (reference sequence). After removal of 4 bases from V and 0 bases from J, the junction contained 3 bases not matched to a gene. Clones were read by immunoSEQ multiplex PCR, and TCRdb kept only the in-frame ones, dropping some. The repertoire holds roughly 170,000 clones, with roughly 90% as singletons. The V gene is TRBV3-1 (or the pseudogene TRBV3-2), the J gene TRBJ2-1; TRBD2 agrees at 13 bases. The receptor comes from a man aged 65 to 79 with active or convalescent COVID-19. The specimen was peripheral blood. CDR3 in amino acids: CASSLRTSGGSYNEQFF. DNA for the CDR3: TGTGCCAGCAGCCTTCGGACTAGCGGGGGCTCCTACAATGAGCAGTTCTTC.